This entry lists 18 T cell receptor beta chains sequenced from one sample in a study of T cells in placental villitis. The libraries were made with immunoSEQ v4. Some clones are missing from TCRdb's copy, which holds only in-frame ones; the method was immunoSEQ multiplex PCR. The sample lists approximately 6,000 clones, roughly 73% occurring once. Material for sequencing was placental tissue containing maternal and fetal cells. The receptor set was obtained from a human patient with infectious villitis; the placental T cells may come from both mother and fetus.

The CDR3 DNA sequence: TGTGCCGTCGGGGGGGAAGAGACCCAGTACTTC. Translated: CAVGGEETQYF. The chain joins TRBV24-1 to TRBJ2-5; 8 nucleotides align to TRBD2. The CDR3 consists of 11 residues. V dropped 12 bases and J dropped 3; count of bases not matched to a gene: 2. CDR1 and CDR2 (germline): KGHDR, SFDVKD.

The chain employs TRBV15 and TRBJ2-6, with 10 bases matching TRBD1. In germline, CDR1 is LNHNV, CDR2 YYDKDF (reference sequence). The CDR3 sequence is 19 residues long. Germline trimming cut 5 bases from V and 0 bases from J; bases unmatched to any gene: 10. For the CDR3, the DNA is TGTGCCACCAGCGGAGGGGCGAGGACAGGGGGCTCTGGGGCCAACGTCCTGACTTTC. Its protein is CATSGGARTGGSGANVLTF.

This clone came up once. The chain recombines TRBV5-6 with TRBJ1-1; D remains unclear. The CDR3 runs to 15 residues. CDR1 and CDR2 from the germline V gene are SGHDT and YYEEEE. The germline V and J ends were trimmed by 3 bases and 0 bases, with 12 bases remaining between them. The CDR3 loop reads CASSSYRGMNTEAFF. For the CDR3, the DNA is TGTGCCAGCAGCTCATACAGAGGGATGAACACTGAAGCTTTCTTT.

The chain couples TRBV9 to TRBJ2-7, with TRBD1 matching 7 bases. This CDR3 is 14 amino acids long. Germline V CDR1 and CDR2: SGDLS, YYNGEE. The V and J ends lost 1 base and 6 bases, in that order; junction bases with no gene match: 7. CDR3 region: CASSVQGVWGEQYF. The CDR3, as DNA: TGTGCCAGCAGCGTACAGGGGGTATGGGGCGAGCAGTACTTC.

This clone was observed once. In nucleotides, the CDR3 is TGTGCCATCCGGGGGACAGGGTTAAATGAGCAGTTCTTC. Amino acid sequence: CAIRGTGLNEQFF. The V gene is TRBV10-3, the J gene TRBJ2-1; 9 positions match TRBD1. Germline CDR1 reads ENHRY; CDR2 reads SYGVKD. V lost 8 bases, J lost 7 bases, and 6 bases stayed unmatched. This CDR3 spans 13 amino acids.

This sequence joins TRBV7-8 and TRBJ2-2; 12 nucleotides line up with TRBD2. The CDR3 is 18 amino acids. CDR1 is SGHVS and CDR2 is FQNEAQ in the germline V gene. Trimming cost V 4 bases and J 6 bases; bases outside gene matches: 12. CDR3 loop: CASSSRTSGDFISGELFF. CDR3 nucleotide sequence: TGTGCCAGCAGCTCGAGGACTAGCGGGGACTTTATATCCGGGGAGCTGTTTTTT.

The chain recombines TRBV25-1 with TRBJ1-6; a weak D match, TRBD1 (5 bases). This CDR3 has 13 residues. Germline CDR1 is MGHDK and CDR2 is SYGVNS. The ends were cut back, 5 bases at V and 8 bases at J, with 10 bases in the middle. The CDR3 sequence is CASSTGGDSPLHF. In DNA, the CDR3 is TGTGCCAGCAGTACAGGAGGGGATTCACCCCTCCACTTT. Combining the CDR3 with reference TRBV25-1 and TRBJ1-6 gives the whole variable domain EADIYQTPRYLVIGTGKKITLECSQTMGHDKMYWYQQDPGMELHLIHYSYGVNSTEKGDLSSESTVSRIRTEHFPLTLESARPSHTSQYLCASSTGGDSPLHFGNGTRLTVT.

The V and J genes are TRBV2 and TRBJ2-2, with D maybe TRBD1 (6 bases). V shed 6 bases and J shed 0 bases, with 8 bases lying between them. The CDR3 runs 14 residues. Germline V gives CDR1 SNHLY, CDR2 FYNNEI. CDR3 DNA: TGTGCCAGCAGGGGACATCCGAACACCGGGGAGCTGTTTTTT. The encoded protein is CASRGHPNTGELFF.

The genes are TRBV7-2 and TRBJ2-3, with 9 bases lining up with TRBD2. Germline lookup yields CDR1 SGHTA and CDR2 FQGNSA. V shed 1 base, J shed 4 bases, and the junction held 9 bases outside the gene matches. The CDR3 is 17 amino acids. The CDR3 DNA reads TGTGCCAGCAGCTTAGTTGGCGGGGGGGCTCGCGCAGATACGCAGTATTTT. Protein: CASSLVGGGARADTQYF. Full variable domain (missing parts from reference TRBV7-2 and TRBJ2-3): GAGVSQSPSNKVTEKGKDVELRCDPISGHTALYWYRQSLGQGLEFLIYFQGNSAPDKSGLPSDRFSAERTGGSVSTLTIQRTQQEDSAVYLCASSLVGGGARADTQYFGPGTRLTVL.

V gene TRBV11-1 combines with J gene TRBJ2-1, with no clear D. The CDR3 runs 11 residues. Germline V gives CDR1 SGHAT, CDR2 FQDESV (reference sequence). The V end was cut by 4 bases, the J end by 7 bases, with 5 bases between. CDR3 protein: CASSSWNEQFF. The CDR3 DNA reads as TGTGCCAGCAGCTCGTGGAATGAGCAGTTCTTC. Drawing the rest from reference TRBV11-1 and TRBJ2-1, the complete variable domain is EAEVAQSPRYKITEKSQAVAFWCDPISGHATLYWYRQILGQGPELLVQFQDESVVDDSQLPKDRFSAERLKGVDSTLKIQPAELGDSAMYLCASSSWNEQFFGPGTRLTVL.

This clone showed up just once. This specimen includes other DNA sequences encoding the same CDR3. The rearrangement links TRBV2 to TRBJ2-1, with a weak D call TRBD1 (5 bases). Deletions cut 8 bases from V and 4 bases from J, with 15 bases between. CDR1 and CDR2 (germline): SNHLY, FYNNEI. This CDR3 has 14 residues. CDR3 DNA sequence: TGTGCCAGCCAAGAAGGGGCCCTTTACAATGAGCAGTTCTTC. Translating gives CASQEGALYNEQFF.

The V and J genes are TRBV7-2 and TRBJ2-1; 9 nucleotides line up with TRBD2. The length of the CDR3 is 16 residues. The V segment lost 5 bases and the J segment 2 bases; nucleotides outside the gene matches: 7. From germline, CDR1 is SGHTA and CDR2 FQGNSA. This CDR3 reads CASSPISGGAYNEQFF. The CDR3 nucleotides read TGTGCCAGCAGCCCGATTAGCGGGGGTGCCTACAATGAGCAGTTCTTC.

The rearrangement joins TRBV5-1 to TRBJ2-2, with D tentatively TRBD1 (5 bases). Germline CDR1 is SGHRS and CDR2 is YFSETQ. With 1 base removed from V and 7 bases from J, the gap between germline ends came to 14 bases. The CDR3 covers 15 residues. CDR3 region: CASSLSAGQGGELFF. Here the CDR3 DNA reads TGCGCCAGCAGCTTGTCAGCAGGGCAGGGCGGGGAGCTGTTTTTT.

V is TRBV3-1 (or the pseudogene TRBV3-2) and J is TRBJ1-2, with D hard to call. The germline V gene encodes CDR1 LGHDT and CDR2 YNNKEL (reference sequence). The ends were cut back, 4 bases at V and 2 bases at J, with 11 bases in the middle. The CDR3 consists of 14 residues. The CDR3 reads CASSLGTANYGYTF. The CDR3 DNA reads as TGTGCCAGCAGCCTAGGCACAGCGAACTATGGCTACACCTTC.

This clone has a single count. CDR3 residues: CASRVGRTSGANVLTF. CDR3 coding DNA: TGTGCCAGCAGAGTTGGGAGGACCTCTGGGGCCAACGTCCTGACTTTC. The chain joins TRBV27 to TRBJ2-6, with D possibly being TRBD2 (6 bases). The length of the CDR3 is 16 residues. From germline, CDR1 is MNHEY and CDR2 SMNVEV (reference sequence). V was pared by 6 bases and J by 0 bases, with 12 bases between. Looking up the rest from reference TRBV27 and TRBJ2-6 gives the full variable domain: EAQVTQNPRYLITVTGKKLTVTCSQNMNHEYMSWYRQDPGLGLRQIYYSMNVEVTDKGDVPEGYKVSRKEKRNFPLILESPSPNQTSLYFCASRVGRTSGANVLTFGAGSRLTVL.

The CDR3 sequence: CASRENTEAFF. CDR3 DNA: TGCGCCAGCAGGGAGAACACTGAAGCTTTCTTT. V usage is TRBV4-1 and J usage is TRBJ1-1; no clear D. The V end lost 6 bases, the J end lost 1 base, and 3 bases lay between the germline ends. The CDR3 consists of 11 residues. Germline-derived CDR1 and CDR2 are MGHRA and YSYEKL.

This chain links TRBV27 with TRBJ2-7; D unclear. V lost 9 bases, J lost 3 bases, and 12 bases lay in between. The germline V gene has CDR1 MNHEY and CDR2 SMNVEV (reference sequence). The CDR3 covers 12 residues. CDR3 DNA: TGTGCCAGTGCCCCTGATGGCTACGAGCAGTACTTC. Translating gives CASAPDGYEQYF.

This chain uses TRBV2 with TRBJ2-2; D is perhaps TRBD1 (5 bases). This CDR3 region has 14 residues. Between the trimmed V and J ends, which lost 7 bases and 7 bases, there was a span of 16 bases. Germline V CDR1 and CDR2: SNHLY, FYNNEI. CDR3 sequence (DNA): TGTGCCAGCAAGGCGGCAGGGTTGAGCGGGGAGCTGTTTTTT. It specifies CASKAAGLSGELFF.